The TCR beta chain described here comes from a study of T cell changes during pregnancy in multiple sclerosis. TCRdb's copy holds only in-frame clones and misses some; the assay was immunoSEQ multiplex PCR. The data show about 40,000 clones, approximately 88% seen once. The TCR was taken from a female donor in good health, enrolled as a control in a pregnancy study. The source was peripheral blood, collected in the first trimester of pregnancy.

The CDR3 coding sequence is TGTGCCAGCAGAAAGAGGTACGAGCAGTACTTC. This codes for CASRKRYEQYF. The V and J genes are TRBV6-4 and TRBJ2-7; D unclear. This CDR3 has 11 amino acids. V was clipped by 6 bases and J by 4 bases, with 7 bases between them. Germline-derived CDR1 and CDR2 are MRHNA and SNTAGT.